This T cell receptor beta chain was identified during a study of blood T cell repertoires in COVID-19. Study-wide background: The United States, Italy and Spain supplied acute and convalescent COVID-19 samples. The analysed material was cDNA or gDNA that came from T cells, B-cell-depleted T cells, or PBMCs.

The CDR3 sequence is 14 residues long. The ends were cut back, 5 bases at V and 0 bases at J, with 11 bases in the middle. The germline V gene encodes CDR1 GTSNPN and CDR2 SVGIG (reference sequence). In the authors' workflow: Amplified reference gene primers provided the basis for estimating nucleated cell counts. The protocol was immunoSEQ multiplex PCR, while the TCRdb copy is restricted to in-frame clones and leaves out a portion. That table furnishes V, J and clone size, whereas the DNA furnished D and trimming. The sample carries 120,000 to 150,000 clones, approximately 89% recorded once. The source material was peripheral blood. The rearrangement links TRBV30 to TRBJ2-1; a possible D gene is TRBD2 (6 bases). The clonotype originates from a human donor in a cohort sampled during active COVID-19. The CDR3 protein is CAWEDGGSYNEQFF. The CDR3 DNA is TGTGCCTGGGAGGACGGGGGCTCCTACAATGAGCAGTTCTTC. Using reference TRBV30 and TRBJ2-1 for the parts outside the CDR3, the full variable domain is SQTIHQWPATLVQPVGSPLSLECTVEGTSNPNLYWYRQAAGRGLQLLFYSVGIGQISSEVPQNLSASRPQDRQFILSSKKLLLSDSGFYLCAWEDGGSYNEQFFGPGTRLTVL.